The clone carrying this T cell receptor beta chain turned up a few times. Its specificity is unknown. The data stem from a study of shared clonotypes between healthy human individuals. Study background: Aged 18 to 49, the donors were two women and a few men.

The CDR3 contains 14 residues. V lost 0 bases and J 4 bases, leaving 9 bases between the germline ends. Germline V CDR1 and CDR2: MNHEY, SMNVEV (reference sequence). Notes on the study in general: Though the depth was large, rarefaction showed that sorted-subset sequencing was incomplete. Relative to memory subsets, naive subsets generally showed larger estimated richness.

Every subset had its genomic DNA shared out evenly among several immunoSEQ plates. The table came from immunoSEQ multiplex PCR; TCRdb's copy has only in-frame clones and leaves some out. The table shows a few million clones, with approximately 90% occurring only once. This TCR came from a man aged 18 to 29 in good health. The chain recombines TRBV27 with TRBJ1-2; D not certain. The specimen sequenced was naive CD4+ T cells sorted from blood. Subset specified: CD45RA+ positively selected. The CDR3 spells CASSLSPMGYGYTF. CDR3 nucleotide sequence: TGTGCCAGCAGTTTATCCCCGATGGGCTATGGCTACACCTTC.